By share, the clone carrying this T cell receptor (beta chain) counts as medium-sized. Its antigen is as yet unknown. This sample is drawn from a study of cytotoxic CD8 clonotypes in ibrutinib-treated CLL. Study-wide background: Median treatment time before response sampling was 12 months, range 6 to 36. Study-level results: Treatment saw public clonotypes, which were uncommon, either contract or stay stable.

Sequencing was designed to attain a depth spanning 1 in 200,000 to 1 in 1 million T cells. The protocol was immunoSEQ multiplex PCR, while the TCRdb copy is restricted to in-frame clones and leaves out a portion. The profile covers some 15,000 clones, with about 70% appearing a single time and 18% taken by the ten largest. Libraries of TCR beta were made from around 1.8 micrograms of genomic DNA that came from cryopreserved PBMCs. The CDR3 extends over 14 amino acids. This clonotype was obtained from a human donor with chronic lymphocytic leukemia. The sequenced sample was PBMCs, obtained before ibrutinib treatment. The genes are TRBV21-1 and TRBJ1-5. TRBV21-1 is a recognized pseudogene. In DNA, the CDR3 is TGTGCCAGCAGCTTCGGATTTTTGGATCAGCCCCAGCATTTT. Its protein is CASSFGFLDQPQHF.